The 27 T cell receptor beta chains in this list originate from one sample, sequenced in a study of T cell repertoires in cytomegalovirus infection. TCRdb recomputed calls from the reads with MiXCR, one row per CDR3 protein. The data show roughly 600,000 distinct CDR3 sequences, with approximately 24% seen just once and 8% held by the top ten. The sequenced sample was CD8+ T cells from PBMCs. These TCRs come from a human donor in good health (CMV status not recorded). Some clones in this sample may be carry-over from other donors' samples.

The chain recombines TRBV14 with TRBJ1-1; maybe TRBD1 (5 bases). The length of the CDR3 is 16 residues. Germline V gene data show CDR1 as SGHDN and CDR2 as FVKESK. The V gene lost 2 bases and the J gene lost 4 bases, with 17 bases spanning the gap. The CDR3 DNA follows: TGTGCCAGCAGCCAACTGATACAGGCCCCAGGCACTGAAGCTTTCTTT. Translation gives CASSQLIQAPGTEAFF.

A few counts support this clonotype. The rearrangement links TRBV6-5 to TRBJ2-7, with 8 bases that match TRBD1. The CDR3 has 16 residues. J lost 3 bases, V lost 2 bases, and 9 bases had no gene match. Per the germline V gene, CDR1 is MNHEY and CDR2 is SVGAGI. The DNA of the CDR3 is TGTGCCAGCAGTTACGTTTTTTCAGGGGGCGGCTACGAGCAGTACTTC. This sequence encodes CASSYVFSGGGYEQYF.

This clonotype showed up just a few times. V gene TRBV5-5 combines with J gene TRBJ2-1, with 8 nucleotides matching TRBD1. This CDR3 spans 13 amino acids. After removal of 7 bases from V and 4 bases from J, the junction contained 4 bases not matched to a gene. Germline CDR1 and CDR2: SGHKS and YYEKEE (reference sequence). The DNA of the CDR3 is TGTGCCAGCGACAGGGGATCATACAATGAGCAGTTCTTC. Amino acid sequence: CASDRGSYNEQFF.

This clonotype has just a few counts. The chain combines TRBV14 with TRBJ2-1; 10 bases line up with TRBD2. The CDR3 loop spans 16 amino acids. Trimming removed 4 bases from V and 3 bases from J; junction bases left unmatched: 6. From germline, CDR1 is SGHDN and CDR2 FVKESK. In DNA, the CDR3 is TGTGCCAGCAGCCGAGTAGCGGGGGGCTTCTACAATGAGCAGTTCTTC. Protein sequence: CASSRVAGGFYNEQFF.

With regard to this clonotype: A much larger clonotype is one base distant, so this may be a read error. V gene TRBV7-2 combines with J gene TRBJ2-3; no reliable D call. Per the germline V gene, CDR1 is SGHTA and CDR2 is FQGNSA. This CDR3 spans 11 amino acids. This chain's CDR3 is CASGPADMQYF. CDR3 DNA: TGTGCCAGCGGCCCCGCCGATATGCAGTATTTT.

J is TRBJ2-1 and V is TRBV7-6; TRBD2 agrees at 10 bases. The J segment lost 2 bases and the V segment lost 3 bases, leaving 7 bases of the junction unmatched. The CDR3 is 17 amino acids. The germline V gene encodes CDR1 SGHVS and CDR2 FNYEAQ. The CDR3 loop reads CASSLEPGLAAYNEQFF. The CDR3 DNA reads TGTGCCAGCAGCTTGGAGCCAGGACTAGCGGCCTACAATGAGCAGTTCTTC. Full variable domain (outside the CDR3, taken from reference TRBV7-6 and TRBJ2-1): GAGVSQSPRYKVTKRGQDVALRCDPISGHVSLYWYRQALGQGPEFLTYFNYEAQQDKSGLPNDRFSAERPEGSISTLTIQRTEQRDSAMYRCASSLEPGLAAYNEQFFGPGTRLTVL.

This clonotype was detected a few times. The rearrangement uses TRBV19 and TRBJ1-1; tentative D call: TRBD1 (6 bases). V gave up 10 bases and J gave up 0 bases, with 33 bases separating them. Per germline, CDR1 LNHDA and CDR2 SQIVND (reference sequence). This CDR3 comprises 20 residues. The CDR3 DNA reads as TGTGCCACTCAGTATAGGAGGGGGGGTGGACCGCCGATCGTGAACACTGAAGCTTTCTTT. It translates to CATQYRRGGGPPIVNTEAFF.

This clonotype was found a few times. The J gene is TRBJ2-3, the V gene TRBV6-2 or TRBV6-3; 7 nucleotides match TRBD2. Germline-derived CDR1 and CDR2 are MNHEY and SVGEGT. The CDR3 length is 15 residues. Germline trimming cut 6 bases from V and 3 bases from J; bases unmatched to any gene: 9. The DNA for the CDR3 is TGTGCCAGCAGACCACCTGGCGGGGGAACAGATACGCAGTATTTT. It codes for CASRPPGGGTDTQYF.

This clonotype was counted only a few times. J is TRBJ1-1 and V is TRBV20-1; tentative D call: TRBD1 (5 bases). There are 13 residues in the CDR3. Germline V gives CDR1 DFQATT, CDR2 SNEGSKA (reference sequence). The V gene lost 2 bases and the J gene lost 1 base, with 8 bases spanning the gap. This chain's CDR3 is CSARTGGNTEAFF. CDR3 coding DNA: TGCAGTGCTAGAACAGGTGGGAACACTGAAGCTTTCTTT.

This clonotype occurred many times. The chain has TRBV6-5 and TRBJ2-7; no reliable D call. The germline V gene has CDR1 MNHEY and CDR2 SVGAGI. V lost 2 bases to trimming and J lost 0 bases, with 17 bases between them. The CDR3 has 17 residues. CDR3 sequence: CASSYRSLDPGSYEQYF. The CDR3 DNA reads TGTGCCAGCAGTTACCGTTCCCTCGACCCAGGCTCCTACGAGCAGTACTTC.

This clonotype was recorded at least ten times. The chain is built from TRBV10-3 and TRBJ2-7; maybe TRBD1 (6 bases). The V and J ends lost 3 bases and 5 bases respectively, with 17 bases between them. The CDR3 spans 15 residues. From germline, CDR1 is ENHRY and CDR2 SYGVKD. The CDR3 sequence is CAISDTLGGRHEQYV. CDR3 bases: TGTGCCATCAGTGACACTTTAGGGGGTCGGCACGAGCAGTACGTC.

V gene TRBV2 combines with J gene TRBJ2-3; 12 bases line up with TRBD2. Germline lookup yields CDR1 SNHLY and CDR2 FYNNEI. The CDR3 extends over 14 amino acids. Trimming at V came to 10 bases and at J to 2 bases, leaving 4 bases not matched to a gene. The CDR3 protein is CATWTSGATDTQYF. CDR3 coding DNA: TGTGCCACCTGGACTAGCGGGGCCACAGATACGCAGTATTTT.

V and J are TRBV10-3 and TRBJ1-4; D gene uncertain. From germline, CDR1 is ENHRY and CDR2 SYGVKD. V lost 3 bases and J 0 bases, leaving 8 bases between the germline ends. The length of the CDR3 is 15 residues. The CDR3: CAISDRATTNEKLFF. CDR3 DNA sequence: TGTGCCATCAGTGACCGCGCCACAACTAATGAAAAACTGTTTTTT.

This clonotype has a count of ten or more. The chain recombines TRBV6-5 with TRBJ2-1; TRBD2 agrees at 10 bases. Germline V lookup: CDR1 MNHEY, CDR2 SVGAGI. The CDR3 sequence is 15 residues long. Trimming took 4 bases from V and 6 from J; bases not matched to a gene: 6. The CDR3 DNA reads as TGTGCCAGCAGTTCGACTAGCGGGTATTCCAATGAGCAGTTCTTC. This translates into CASSSTSGYSNEQFF.

The genes are TRBV24-1 and TRBJ2-3, with 7 bases matching TRBD1. This CDR3 has 18 residues. V trimming: 4 bases; J trimming: 1 base; junction bases outside the gene matches: 13. Germline CDR1 reads KGHDR; CDR2 reads SFDVKD. The CDR3 protein is CATSDLPGTERRTDTQYF. For the CDR3, the DNA is TGTGCCACCAGTGACCTTCCCGGGACAGAGAGACGCACAGATACGCAGTATTTT.

A word on this clonotype: The conserved final phenylalanine or tryptophan is absent from the CDR3, which likely points to a read error. The gene calls are TRBV2 and TRBJ2-5, with 9 bases fitting TRBD2. J lost 4 bases, V lost 10 bases, and 4 bases had no gene match. CDR1 and CDR2 (germline): SNHLY, FYNNEI. The CDR3 totals 12 residues. The CDR3 spells CATGTSRETQYS. CDR3 DNA sequence: TGTGCCACCGGGACTAGCCGAGAGACCCAGTACTCC.

This clonotype was observed a handful of times. The V and J genes are TRBV20-1 and TRBJ1-5; 8 nucleotides match TRBD1. The V gene's germline CDR1 is DFQATT and CDR2 SNEGSKA (reference sequence). The CDR3 contains 17 residues. Trimming took 1 base from V and 2 from J; bases not matched to a gene: 10. In DNA form, the CDR3 reads TGCAGTGCTAGAGTTGTGACAGGGGCTGCAGGCAATCAGCCCCAGCATTTT. Its protein product is CSARVVTGAAGNQPQHF.

On this clonotype: This may be a read error: a much more frequent sequence differs by one nucleotide. The chain couples TRBV7-2 to TRBJ2-1; no clear D gene. CDR3 length: 13 amino acids. V shed 6 bases and J shed 3 bases, with 9 bases lying between them. Germline-derived CDR1 and CDR2 are SGHTA and FQGNSA. CDR3 sequence: CASRPHDYNEQFF. The DNA for the CDR3 is TGTGCCAGCAGGCCCCACGACTACAATGAGCAGTTCTTC.

The table lists this clonotype with a count of one. Relative to the germline gene, one junction end is altered; a read error may explain this. The V gene is TRBV7-4, the J gene TRBJ2-1; D is perhaps TRBD1 or TRBD2 (5 bases each). Germline lookup yields CDR1 SGHVT and CDR2 SQSDAQ. The CDR3 runs 14 residues. In nucleotides, the CDR3 is TGTGCCAACAGCTTAGCCGGGGCCAACAATGAGCAGTTCTTC. Protein product: CANSLAGANNEQFF.

V and J are TRBV10-3 and TRBJ2-2; D not certain. The CDR3 covers 12 residues. V shed 6 bases and J shed 4 bases, with 6 bases lying between them. Germline V gene lookup returns CDR1 ENHRY and CDR2 SYGVKD. This CDR3 reads CAISPSTGELFF. CDR3 in DNA: TGTGCCATCAGCCCCAGCACCGGGGAGCTGTTTTTT.

This clonotype was seen repeatedly, ten times or more. This rearrangement joins TRBV14 to TRBJ1-6; weak D call: TRBD1 (6 bases). Germline lookup yields CDR1 SGHDN and CDR2 FVKESK. Between the trimmed V and J ends, which lost 0 bases and 8 bases, there was a span of 8 bases. The CDR3 extends over 14 amino acids. The CDR3 region is CASSQDWGHSPLHF. For the CDR3, the DNA is TGTGCCAGCAGCCAAGATTGGGGGCATTCACCCCTCCACTTT. Based on the CDR3 plus reference TRBV14 and TRBJ1-6, the full variable domain is EAGVTQFPSHSVIEKGQTVTLRCDPISGHDNLYWYRRVMGKEIKFLLHFVKESKQDESGMPNNRFLAERTGGTYSTLKVQPAELEDSGVYFCASSQDWGHSPLHFGNGTRLTVT.

This clonotype was picked up many times. The J gene is TRBJ2-7, the V gene TRBV7-9, with 7 positions matching TRBD1. This CDR3 region has 13 residues. V trimming: 4 bases; J trimming: 1 base; junction bases outside the gene matches: 1. Looked up from germline, CDR1 is SEHNR and CDR2 is FQNEAQ (reference sequence). CDR3 in amino acids: CASSSTGSYEQYV. In DNA form, the CDR3 reads TGTGCCAGCAGCTCGACAGGGTCCTACGAGCAGTACGTC.

This clonotype was counted ten times or more. The gene calls are TRBV28 and TRBJ1-6; possible D gene TRBD1, 6 bases. Trimming left V 8 bases short and J 9 bases short, with 26 bases between. The CDR3 extends over 17 amino acids. Germline CDR1 is MDHEN and CDR2 is SYDVKM. CDR3: CASQTSPGQRLFSPLHF. CDR3 in DNA: TGTGCCAGCCAGACTTCACCAGGACAGCGCCTCTTTTCACCCCTCCACTTT.

This clonotype occurred a few times. The chain uses TRBV10-3 and TRBJ2-7; 7 bases match TRBD1. CDR1 is ENHRY, CDR2 SYGVKD, per germline. The CDR3 runs 14 residues. V lost 8 bases and J lost 4; bases outside the gene matches: 11. CDR3 nucleotide sequence: TGTGCCATCTCGACAGGGCAGGCACCATACGAGCAGTACTTC. Encoded protein: CAISTGQAPYEQYF.

Turning to this clonotype: Possible read error: a much larger clone is one base away. The V call is TRBV7-9, the J call TRBJ2-4; no clear D gene. CDR3 length: 15 amino acids. In germline, CDR1 is SEHNR, CDR2 FQNEAQ (reference sequence). V lost 5 bases and J 0 bases, leaving 11 bases between the germline ends. CDR3 sequence (DNA): TGTGCCAGCAGCCTCTCGGACGTAGCCAAAAACATTCAGTACTTC. It codes for CASSLSDVAKNIQYF.

This clonotype was detected many times. The CDR3, as DNA: TGTGCCAGCAGTTCCCTGCGGGATTCTATCTCTCGGGAGCAGTACGTC. Translated, it gives CASSSLRDSISREQYV. This sequence joins TRBV28 and TRBJ2-7, with D tentatively TRBD2 (6 bases). Looked up from germline, CDR1 is MDHEN and CDR2 is SYDVKM. Between the trimmed V and J ends, which lost 4 bases and 7 bases, there was a span of 23 bases. The CDR3 has 16 residues.

V and J are TRBV15 and TRBJ1-2; D is ambiguous. The CDR3 is 14 amino acids. V was shortened by 8 bases and J by 4 bases, with 17 bases between the two germline ends. CDR1 is LNHNV and CDR2 is YYDKDF in the germline V gene (reference sequence). CDR3 region: CATGPPGFGYGYTF. The CDR3 region has the DNA TGTGCCACCGGACCACCGGGGTTTGGCTATGGCTACACCTTC.